These T cell receptor beta chains were read from a single sample in a study of blood T cell repertoires in COVID-19. Using immunoSEQ multiplex PCR, the repertoire was profiled, and TCRdb retains in-frame clones only, with some absent. The sample carries around 64,000 clones, under 80% recorded once. Sequencing was performed on PBMCs or T cells enriched from blood (not recorded which). The receptor source for this set is a woman aged 55 to 70 who had been exposed to COVID-19. Each CDR3 is given with its conserved first and last residue. Fields, in order: V gene, clone size, CDR3 protein. Only part of the rows carry a size: once, few, many, or a class if the clone is expanded.

TRBV7-8 - CASTTGVVNTEAFF
TRBV2 - CASSAPLGLGDQPQHF
TRBV7-2 - CASSRVGLAGDYEQYF
TRBV6-6 - CASSYSEAGMNTEAFF
TRBV30 - CAWSSSGVPYGYTF
TRBV28 - CASSSTGQGAEKLFF
TRBV18 - CASSPLGTNEKLFF
TRBV5-4 - CASSSRTRPETQYF
TRBV5-1 - CASSPTVGTVQNIQYF
TRBV28 - CASSPSDRNYGYTF
TRBV7-2 few CASSLGLAGYEQYF
TRBV4-2 - CASSREGAIAEKLFF
TRBV9 - CASSPISGGADTQYF
TRBV7-9 - CASSIRERGLAFF
TRBV6-2/TRBV6-3 - CASSSTSTGELFF
TRBV24-1 - CATSDRAPGTRETQYF
TRBV2 once CASKQGQYNEKLFF
TRBV7-8 - CASRSTGGSSEGYTF
TRBV6-5 - CASSSRTAEAFF
TRBV4-3 - CASSQDGTQYSPLHF
TRBV28 few CASSQSYEQYF
TRBV7-8 - CASSTLGGDEQYF
TRBV28 once CASSFNQGSGANVLTF
TRBV11-2 - CASSLEQAYTGELFF
TRBV5-1 - CASSPQGRETQYF
TRBV27 - CASTVRLAGASSYEQYF
TRBV7-2 - CASSPDRAFIGELFF
TRBV10-3 - CAIRTPQVQNYGYTF
TRBV5-1 few CASSQTGLNEKLFF
TRBV10-2 once CASHRANTEAFF
TRBV30 many CAWSVRPSGRSLHEQFF